A selection of T cell receptor beta chains follows, all from one sample in a study of shared clonotypes between healthy human individuals. The data were produced by immunoSEQ multiplex PCR, yet TCRdb's version contains in-frame clones alone and is incomplete. In the table there are about 480,000 clones, approximately 85% of which are singletons. Sequencing was done on a sample of PBMCs. Source of these receptors: a woman in her thirties or forties in good health. Some clones in this sample may be carry-over from other donors' samples. CDR3s include the opening cysteine and the closing phenylalanine or tryptophan. The D gene is left open where the match is weak. Some rows have no size entry. The others give once, few or many, or a class for an expanded clone.

d_gene	v_gene	abundance	j_gene	CDR3aa	CDR3nt
TRBD1	TRBV10-3	NA	TRBJ2-3	CAISGRQGGTDTQYF	TGTGCCATCAGTGGACGACAGGGGGGTACAGATACGCAGTATTTT
NA	TRBV9	NA	TRBJ1-3	CASSDTGYAGNTIYF	TGTGCCAGCAGCGACACAGGGTATGCTGGAAACACCATATATTTT
NA	TRBV15	NA	TRBJ2-3	CATSRDTGDTQYF	TGTGCCACCAGCAGAGATACGGGGGATACGCAGTATTTT
TRBD2	TRBV28	NA	TRBJ2-5	CASRPAGVVQYF	TGTGCCAGCAGGCCAGCGGGGGTAGTGCAGTACTTC
NA	TRBV5-1	NA	TRBJ2-4	CASSGGRSGDRYF	TGCGCCAGCAGTGGGGGGCGCTCAGGTGACCGGTACTTC
NA	TRBV5-1	NA	TRBJ2-5	CASSSQGGETQYF	TGCGCCAGCAGCTCACAGGGCGGAGAGACCCAGTACTTC
TRBD2	TRBV11-1	NA	TRBJ2-1	CASSLGGFSGRSYNEQFF	TGTGCCAGCAGCTTAGGGGGATTTAGCGGGAGATCCTACAATGAGCAGTTCTTC
TRBD2	TRBV11-2	NA	TRBJ2-1	CASSRTSGSNEQFF	TGTGCCAGCAGCCGGACTAGCGGGAGCAATGAGCAGTTCTTC
NA	TRBV2	NA	TRBJ1-5	CASSGSGGHQPQHF	TGTGCCAGCAGTGGATCAGGTGGGCATCAGCCCCAGCATTTT
NA	TRBV7-8	NA	TRBJ1-5	CASSLTWAAGAHQPQHF	TGTGCCAGCAGCTTAACATGGGCCGCGGGTGCCCATCAGCCCCAGCATTTT
TRBD1	TRBV5-6	NA	TRBJ2-3	CASSLRTGGADTQYF	TGTGCCAGCAGCTTGAGGACAGGGGGGGCAGATACGCAGTATTTT
TRBD2	TRBV30	NA	TRBJ2-1	CAWSLGLADEKQFF	TGTGCCTGGAGTCTCGGACTAGCGGACGAAAAGCAGTTCTTC
NA	TRBV4-3	NA	TRBJ1-3	CASSQVQGRRGNTIYF	TGCGCCAGCAGCCAAGTACAGGGTCGAAGAGGAAACACCATATATTTT
NA	TRBV23-1	NA	TRBJ1-3	CASSPCRRNTIYF	TGCGCCAGCAGTCCATGTCGGAGAAACACCATATATTTT
TRBD2	TRBV28	NA	TRBJ2-2	CASIGSGAEYNTGELFF	TGTGCCAGCATAGGGAGCGGGGCAGAATACAACACCGGGGAGCTGTTTTTT
NA	TRBV21-1	NA	TRBJ2-4	CASSLTASGRRKNIQYF	TGTGCCAGCAGCCTGACGGCTAGCGGGAGACGCAAAAACATTCAGTACTTC
TRBD1	TRBV28	NA	TRBJ1-4	CASSFYRGREKLFF	TGTGCCAGCAGTTTTTACAGGGGTAGGGAAAAACTGTTTTTT
NA	TRBV9	many	TRBJ2-7	CASSARFEPYEQYF	TGTGCCAGCAGCGCCCGTTTCGAGCCCTACGAGCAGTACTTC